These 24 T cell receptor beta chains came from one sample sequenced in a study of OX40 agonist ivuxolimab in advanced cancers. Measured with immunoSEQ multiplex PCR; TCRdb has only the in-frame clones, and not every one. The table records 9,500 to 15,000 clones, 69% of them present only once. Here the sequenced sample was CD4+ or CD8+ T cells sorted from blood, taken in a trial of the OX40 agonist ivuxolimab. These receptors came from an adult with an advanced solid tumor such as melanoma, head and neck, liver or kidney cancer.

The rearrangement joins TRBV5-6 to TRBJ1-2; TRBD1 agrees at 9 bases. CDR3 length: 14 residues. The ends lost 6 bases at V and 4 bases at J; junction bases unmatched: 7. Per germline, CDR1 SGHDT and CDR2 YYEEEE. The DNA of the CDR3 is TGTGCCAGCAACCCCGACAGGGGGATCTATGGCTACACCTTC. It yields the protein CASNPDRGIYGYTF.

V is TRBV6-6 and J is TRBJ2-1; 7 nucleotides align to TRBD2. Germline CDR1 and CDR2: MNHNY and SVGAGI (reference sequence). After removal of 2 bases from V and 5 bases from J, the junction contained 6 bases not matched to a gene. The CDR3 length is 15 residues. CDR3 sequence: CASSYRQAGDNEQFF. DNA for the CDR3: TGTGCCAGCAGTTACCGTCAGGCGGGGGACAATGAGCAGTTCTTC.

The CDR3 loop reads CASSLVTSGGNEQFF. CDR3 sequence (DNA): TGTGCCAGCAGCTTAGTGACTAGCGGGGGCAATGAGCAGTTCTTC. The J gene is TRBJ2-1, the V gene TRBV11-1; 12 bases fit TRBD2. J gave up 6 bases and V 1 base, and 1 base lay outside the gene matches. The length of the CDR3 is 15 residues. The germline CDR1 and CDR2 sequences are SGHAT and FQDESV (reference sequence). Complete variable domain (other parts from reference TRBV11-1 and TRBJ2-1): EAEVAQSPRYKITEKSQAVAFWCDPISGHATLYWYRQILGQGPELLVQFQDESVVDDSQLPKDRFSAERLKGVDSTLKIQPAELGDSAMYLCASSLVTSGGNEQFFGPGTRLTVL.

This clone is medium-sized in the sample. J is TRBJ2-7 and V is TRBV25-1; D gene unclear. The CDR3 has 13 amino acids. Germline lookup yields CDR1 MGHDK and CDR2 SYGVNS. The germline V and J ends were trimmed by 11 bases and 0 bases, with 14 bases remaining between them. CDR3 DNA: TGTGCCTCCACCCCCCATGGCTCCTACGAGCAGTACTTC. Protein product: CASTPHGSYEQYF.

The chain employs TRBV4-1 and TRBJ2-7; the D gene is possibly TRBD1 (5 bases). V lost 2 bases, J lost 6 bases, and 14 bases lay in between. The length of the CDR3 is 14 residues. CDR1 MGHRA and CDR2 YSYEKL come from the germline V gene. This CDR3 is CASSQSAGPREQYF. In DNA form, the CDR3 reads TGCGCCAGCAGCCAATCCGCAGGGCCCCGCGAGCAGTACTTC.

In nucleotides, the CDR3 is TGTGCCGGAGGACTCCTCTCTGGCGATACGCAGTATTTT. Protein sequence: CAGGLLSGDTQYF. The chain links TRBV7-2 to TRBJ2-3, with a tentative D call TRBD2 (5 bases). Trimming pared 11 bases from V and 6 bases from J, leaving 18 bases between. This CDR3 comprises 13 residues. From germline, CDR1 is SGHTA and CDR2 FQGNSA.

The genes are TRBV28 and TRBJ2-1; no clear D gene. The CDR3 contains 12 residues. V lost 4 bases, J lost 9 bases, and 10 bases lay in between. Germline lookup yields CDR1 MDHEN and CDR2 SYDVKM. The CDR3 DNA is TGTGCCAGCAGTTGGACGACGGGTGAGCAGTTCTTC. It yields the protein CASSWTTGEQFF.

The chain uses TRBV18 and TRBJ2-7; 9 bases align to TRBD1. V shed 4 bases and J 3 bases; nucleotides not matched to a gene: 4. Germline V gives CDR1 KGHSH, CDR2 LQKENI. This CDR3 has 14 amino acids. In DNA, the CDR3 is TGTGCCAGCTCACTTATGGACAGGGGCTACGAGCAGTACTTC. This translates into CASSLMDRGYEQYF.

This chain links TRBV6-5 with TRBJ2-5; D not resolved. CDR1 and CDR2 (germline): MNHEY, SVGAGI. The CDR3 runs 15 residues. Trimming took 6 bases from V and 7 from J, leaving 21 bases between them. The CDR3 sequence: CASSSTGPPTVTQYF. CDR3 coding DNA: TGTGCCAGCAGCAGCACCGGCCCGCCCACAGTGACCCAGTACTTC.

As for this clone: The junction differs from germline at one of its ends, possibly a read error. This rearrangement joins TRBV7-7 to TRBJ2-1, with D tentatively TRBD2 (5 bases). The length of the CDR3 is 13 residues. Germline CDR1 reads SSHAT; CDR2 reads FNYEAQ (reference sequence). CDR3 in amino acids: CASSLGRNNEQFF. CDR3 DNA: TGTGCTAGCAGCTTGGGGAGAAACAATGAGCAGTTCTTC. Looking up the rest from reference TRBV7-7 and TRBJ2-1 gives the full variable domain: GAGVSQSPRYKVTKRGQDVTLRCDPISSHATLYWYQQALGQGPEFLTYFNYEAQPDKSGLPSDRFSAERPEGSISTLTIQRTEQRDSAMYRCASSLGRNNEQFFGPGTRLTVL.

This chain links TRBV7-9 with TRBJ2-7, with D uncertain. The CDR3 length is 11 residues. Trimming stripped 5 bases from V and 3 bases from J, with 5 bases between. CDR1 SEHNR and CDR2 FQNEAQ come from the germline V gene (reference sequence). CDR3 in DNA: TGTGCCAGCAGCCCTCACTACGAGCAGTACTTC. This encodes CASSPHYEQYF. Full variable domain (missing parts from reference TRBV7-9 and TRBJ2-7): DTGVSQNPRHKITKRGQNVTFRCDPISEHNRLYWYRQTLGQGPEFLTYFQNEAQLEKSRLLSDRFSAERPKGSFSTLEIQRTEQGDSAMYLCASSPHYEQYFGPGTRLTVT.

V gene TRBV6-4 combines with J gene TRBJ1-2; 8 bases line up with TRBD1. The germline V gene encodes CDR1 MRHNA and CDR2 SNTAGT. The J segment lost 3 bases and the V segment lost 2 bases, leaving 5 bases of the junction unmatched. The CDR3 covers 15 residues. The CDR3 protein is CASSDKDRVDYGYTF. The CDR3 DNA follows: TGTGCCAGCAGTGACAAGGACAGGGTGGACTATGGCTACACCTTC.

CDR3 nucleotide sequence: TGTGCCAGCAGCTTAGCGCTAGCGGGAGGCGATGAGCAGTTCTTC. Protein sequence: CASSLALAGGDEQFF. This chain links TRBV7-8 with TRBJ2-1; TRBD2 aligns across 11 bases. After removal of 0 bases from V and 8 bases from J, the junction contained 3 bases not matched to a gene. The CDR3 covers 15 residues. Germline V gives CDR1 SGHVS, CDR2 FQNEAQ.

The V and J genes are TRBV27 and TRBJ2-3; 9 nucleotides agree with TRBD1. Germline V gives CDR1 MNHEY, CDR2 SMNVEV (reference sequence). The CDR3 contains 15 residues. The V and J ends lost 4 bases and 0 bases, in that order; junction bases with no gene match: 2. Here the CDR3 reads CASSWGQGSTDTQYF. The CDR3 DNA reads as TGTGCCAGCAGTTGGGGACAGGGCAGCACAGATACGCAGTATTTT.

By share, this clone ranks as medium-sized (0.01 to 0.1%). CDR3 loop: CASSSRLAGVPDTQYF. DNA for the CDR3: TGTGCCAGCAGCTCTCGGTTAGCGGGAGTACCAGATACGCAGTATTTT. This sequence joins TRBV13 and TRBJ2-3; 9 bases align to TRBD2. CDR3 length equals 16 residues. J lost 4 bases, V lost 4 bases, and 9 bases had no gene match. Looked up from germline, CDR1 is PRHDT and CDR2 is FYEKMQ (reference sequence).

The V and J genes are TRBV5-4 and TRBJ2-7; 8 positions match TRBD2. Per the germline V gene, CDR1 is SGHNT and CDR2 is YYREEE (reference sequence). The CDR3 runs 14 residues. V dropped 4 bases and J dropped 1; count of bases not matched to a gene: 4. In DNA form, the CDR3 reads TGTGCCAGCAGCCCGCAGCGGGGGTCCTACGAGCAGTACTTC. Amino acids: CASSPQRGSYEQYF.

The chain employs TRBV6-6 and TRBJ1-3; TRBD1 matches 7 bases. This CDR3 is built from 14 residues. Per germline, CDR1 MNHNY and CDR2 SVGAGI (reference sequence). V shed 5 bases, J shed 2 bases, and the junction held 3 bases outside the gene matches. CDR3 sequence (DNA): TGTGCCAGCAGTGTACAGGGGCCTGGAAACACCATATATTTT. Translation: CASSVQGPGNTIYF.

The V and J genes are TRBV9 and TRBJ2-6; no clear D gene. Trimming left V 5 bases short and J 0 bases short, with 15 bases between. Germline V gives CDR1 SGDLS, CDR2 YYNGEE. The CDR3 has 17 amino acids. The CDR3 reads CASRRQKTYSGANVLTF. CDR3 DNA sequence: TGTGCCAGCAGGCGGCAGAAAACTTACTCTGGGGCCAACGTCCTGACTTTC.

V gene TRBV5-1 combines with J gene TRBJ2-7; perhaps D is TRBD1 or TRBD2 (5 bases each). Trimming took 4 bases from V and 1 from J, leaving 9 bases between them. Germline loops: CDR1 SGHRS, CDR2 YFSETQ. The CDR3 spans 13 residues. CDR3 region: CASSEGPSYEQYF. DNA of the CDR3: TGCGCCAGCAGCGAGGGACCGTCCTACGAGCAGTACTTC.

This sequence joins TRBV7-8 and TRBJ2-7; 8 bases line up with TRBD2. CDR3 length: 17 residues. With 1 base clipped from V and 4 bases from J, the junction kept 12 bases outside the gene matches. Germline loops: CDR1 SGHVS, CDR2 FQNEAQ. The CDR3 here is CASSLVFMGSGRYEQYF. CDR3 bases: TGTGCCAGCAGCTTAGTGTTTATGGGGAGCGGGAGATACGAGCAGTACTTC.

The chain employs TRBV2 and TRBJ2-1; 8 bases fit TRBD2. J lost 10 bases, V lost 1 base, and 15 bases had no gene match. The germline V gene encodes CDR1 SNHLY and CDR2 FYNNEI. The CDR3 sequence is 17 residues long. The CDR3 nucleotides are TGTGCCAGCAGTGAAGATTTGGCCGGGACTAGGGGCAGGGAGCAGTTCTTC. It is translated as CASSEDLAGTRGREQFF.

V and J are TRBV28 and TRBJ2-7, with 9 bases matching TRBD1. This CDR3 comprises 14 residues. V dropped 6 bases and J dropped 6; count of bases not matched to a gene: 9. Germline V lookup: CDR1 MDHEN, CDR2 SYDVKM. CDR3 nucleotides: TGTGCCAGCAGAATCCGGGACAGGGAATCCGAGCAGTACTTC. It specifies CASRIRDRESEQYF.

CDR3 bases: TGTGCCAGCAGCCAGCTAGCGGGGGGGAACAATGAGCAGTTCTTC. Its translation: CASSQLAGGNNEQFF. The chain links TRBV4-2 to TRBJ2-1; 12 bases map to TRBD2. Losses at the gene ends were 3 bases for V and 5 bases for J; bases not matched to a gene: 2. The CDR3 has 15 amino acids. CDR1 is LGHNA and CDR2 is YNFKEQ in the germline V gene.

The chain couples TRBV21-1 to TRBJ1-3; the table's D call TRBD1 went unverified against the DNA. TRBV21-1 constitutes a pseudogene. The CDR3 contains 16 residues. The CDR3: CASSREDREDLHTIYF. As DNA, the CDR3 is TGTGCCAGCAGCAGAGAGGACAGGGAGGACTTGCACACCATATATTTT.